This TCR beta chain appears in the sequencing data of a study of cytomegalovirus exposure and HLA in healthy donors. TCRdb keeps only in-frame clones here, not all; method: immunoSEQ multiplex PCR. The sample lists about 190,000 clones; roughly 80% were seen once. Germline CDR1 and CDR2: MNHEY and SVGAGI. J gave up 2 bases and V 6 bases, and 9 bases lay outside the gene matches. The CDR3 is 15 residues long. This clone appeared a few times. The clonotype was recovered from a young man in good health and CMV-seropositive. The rearrangement uses TRBV6-5 and TRBJ2-7, with TRBD1 matching 8 bases. Sequenced: PBMCs. CDR3 loop: CASRLRTGKTYEQYF. DNA of the CDR3: TGTGCCAGCAGACTCCGGACAGGGAAGACCTACGAGCAGTACTTC.